A single sample is the source of the 20 T cell receptor beta chains below, sequenced in a study of blood T cell repertoires in COVID-19 (dated by TCRdb to about 2020). Libraries were prepared through the immunoSEQ multiplex PCR assay. Here the immuneACCESS table is served through TCRdb, limited to in-frame sequences with V and J called. Missing clones are a known gap in these copies; in checked studies unresolved V genes cover under half, and the rest lacks a known reason. The table for this sample lists about 24,000 clones; over 80% of them were counted only once. The top ten clonotypes cover 25% of the sample. Sequences were obtained from peripheral blood. The receptors were gathered from a human donor with active COVID-19. The donor label of this sample is uncertain.

J is TRBJ2-1 and V is TRBV18, with D possibly TRBD2 on 5 matching bases. Germline assignment: CDR1 KGHSH and CDR2 LQKENI. This CDR3 has 16 amino acids. V was pared by 3 bases and J by 1 base, with 13 bases between. The CDR3 loop is CASSPLAPGSYNEQFF. The CDR3 nucleotides are TGTGCCAGCTCACCTCTAGCCCCGGGTTCCTACAATGAGCAGTTCTTC.

This clone was observed a single time. V gene TRBV4-3 combines with J gene TRBJ2-1, with a tentative D call TRBD2 (6 bases). CDR3 size: 15 residues. The V end lost 0 bases, the J end lost 12 bases, and 18 bases lay between the germline ends. Germline V gives CDR1 LGHNA, CDR2 YSLEER. CDR3 residues: CASSQDRGKSMGQFF. The CDR3 coding sequence is TGCGCCAGCAGCCAAGATCGGGGGAAAAGTATGGGGCAGTTCTTC.

This clone came up a few times. The gene calls are TRBV7-2 and TRBJ1-1; no definite D call. V was trimmed by 2 bases and J by 7 bases, leaving 8 bases between them. The CDR3 covers 12 residues. Germline lookup yields CDR1 SGHTA and CDR2 FQGNSA. CDR3 residues: CASSLFAGEAFF. DNA of the CDR3: TGTGCCAGCAGCTTATTCGCGGGTGAAGCTTTCTTT.

The rearrangement uses TRBV18 and TRBJ1-5; 8 nucleotides match TRBD1. The CDR3 covers 15 residues. Germline assignment: CDR1 KGHSH and CDR2 LQKENI. V lost 6 bases to trimming and J lost 4 bases; unmatched junction nucleotides: 8. The CDR3 here is CASSLSRQGNQPQHF. DNA of the CDR3: TGTGCCAGCTCTCTAAGCAGACAGGGGAATCAGCCCCAGCATTTT.

Notes on this clone: Compared with germline, one end of the junction differs, possibly owing to a read error. V gene TRBV7-7 combines with J gene TRBJ2-2; D is uncertain. Germline lookup yields CDR1 SSHAT and CDR2 FNYEAQ (reference sequence). The CDR3 has 17 amino acids. This chain's CDR3 is CASSPSTTGTFPGELFF. Written as DNA, the CDR3 is TGTGCTAGCAGCCCCTCCACGACGGGTACTTTCCCCGGGGAGCTGTTTTTT.

In this sample, this clone turned up a few times. V usage is TRBV4-2 and J usage is TRBJ2-7; possible D gene TRBD2, 5 bases. The CDR3 extends over 15 amino acids. Germline V gene data show CDR1 as LGHNA and CDR2 as YNFKEQ. V lost 3 bases to trimming and J lost 3 bases, with 15 bases between them. CDR3 DNA: TGTGCCAGCAGCCACACCAGCGGATTCCTCTACGAGCAGTACTTC. Protein product: CASSHTSGFLYEQYF.

The chain has TRBV18 and TRBJ1-1; 8 positions agree with TRBD1. Losses at the gene ends were 0 bases for V and 0 bases for J; bases not matched to a gene: 9. Germline V lookup: CDR1 KGHSH, CDR2 LQKENI. The length of the CDR3 is 18 residues. CDR3 in amino acids: CASSPPWTGPSMNTEAFF. The CDR3 DNA is TGTGCCAGCTCACCACCATGGACAGGGCCTTCTATGAACACTGAAGCTTTCTTT. Full variable domain (remainder filled in from reference TRBV18 and TRBJ1-1): NAGVMQNPRHLVRRRGQEARLRCSPMKGHSHVYWYRQLPEEGLKFMVYLQKENIIDESGMPKERFSAEFPKEGPSILRIQQVVRGDSAAYFCASSPPWTGPSMNTEAFFGQGTRLTVV.

The chain recombines TRBV5-1 with TRBJ2-1; D may be TRBD2 (5 bases). Trimming took off 4 bases at V and 7 bases at J, with 21 bases between the two ends. The CDR3 is 16 amino acids. Per germline, CDR1 SGHRS and CDR2 YFSETQ. The CDR3 sequence is CASSTGRGDFVNEQFF. In DNA, the CDR3 is TGCGCCAGCAGCACCGGACGGGGAGATTTTGTGAATGAGCAGTTCTTC.

The chain couples TRBV5-1 to TRBJ2-7, with 9 bases aligning to TRBD1. The length of the CDR3 is 18 residues. Germline assignment: CDR1 SGHRS and CDR2 YFSETQ. V lost 0 bases to trimming and J lost 0 bases; unmatched junction nucleotides: 10. CDR3 region: CASSLDYPGQGSSYEQYF. Written as DNA, the CDR3 is TGCGCCAGCAGCTTGGATTATCCGGGACAGGGAAGCTCCTACGAGCAGTACTTC.

Only a few counts were recorded for this clone. This chain uses TRBV10-3 with TRBJ2-1; 8 nucleotides align to TRBD1. There are 15 residues in the CDR3. V shed 6 bases and J 6 bases; nucleotides not matched to a gene: 10. Germline values: CDR1 ENHRY, CDR2 SYGVKD. For the CDR3, the DNA is TGTGCCATCAGCGCAGGACAGGGTAAATTCAATGAGCAGTTCTTC. The encoded protein is CAISAGQGKFNEQFF.

The V and J genes are TRBV7-8 and TRBJ2-7; TRBD1 might be the D (6 bases). This CDR3 contains 14 residues. CDR1 is SGHVS and CDR2 is FQNEAQ in the germline V gene. The V end was cut by 2 bases, the J end by 5 bases, with 13 bases between. The CDR3 sequence: CASSLFQRDNEQYF. In nucleotides, the CDR3 is TGTGCCAGCAGCTTATTCCAACGGGACAACGAGCAGTACTTC.

This clone appeared once. The V call is TRBV5-6, the J call TRBJ2-1, with TRBD2 identical over 13 bases. The germline gives CDR1 SGHDT, CDR2 YYEEEE. Trimming cost V 3 bases and J 0 bases; bases outside gene matches: 6. The CDR3 has 18 residues. CDR3 protein: CASSSLAGGPSSYNEQFF. In nucleotides, the CDR3 is TGTGCCAGCAGCTCACTAGCGGGGGGGCCGAGCTCCTACAATGAGCAGTTCTTC.

The chain carries TRBV30 and TRBJ2-3; no firm D call. The V and J ends lost 7 bases and 2 bases respectively, with 10 bases between them. Germline V lookup: CDR1 GTSNPN, CDR2 SVGIG (reference sequence). This CDR3 is built from 12 residues. CDR3 amino acids: CAFPKATDTQYF. The CDR3 region has the DNA TGTGCCTTCCCGAAAGCCACAGATACGCAGTATTTT.

For the CDR3, the DNA is TGCAGTGCTAGAGTAACAGATACGCAGTATTTT. It specifies CSARVTDTQYF. The chain uses TRBV20-1 and TRBJ2-3; unclear D gene. V gave up 1 base and J gave up 3 bases, with 2 bases separating them. This CDR3 region has 11 residues. The germline V gene has CDR1 DFQATT and CDR2 SNEGSKA (reference sequence).

V is TRBV29-1 and J is TRBJ1-1; D gene ambiguous. The V and J ends lost 4 bases and 1 base respectively, with 10 bases between them. Germline V gene sequence: CDR1 SQVTM, CDR2 ANQGSEA. The CDR3 is 13 residues long. The CDR3 protein is CSVGAYSNTEAFF. The CDR3 DNA follows: TGCAGCGTTGGGGCCTATTCGAACACTGAAGCTTTCTTT. Combining the CDR3 with reference TRBV29-1 and TRBJ1-1 gives the whole variable domain SAVISQKPSRDICQRGTSLTIQCQVDSQVTMMFWYRQQPGQSLTLIATANQGSEATYESGFVIDKFPISRPNLTFSTLTVSNMSPEDSSIYLCSVGAYSNTEAFFGQGTRLTVV.

The gene calls are TRBV28 and TRBJ2-7; 9 positions match TRBD1. Per the germline V gene, CDR1 is MDHEN and CDR2 is SYDVKM. The CDR3 has 16 residues. Trimming removed 5 bases from V and 0 bases from J; junction bases left unmatched: 8. As DNA, the CDR3 is TGTGCCAGCAGTCCAACCGGGACAGGGATCTCCTACGAGCAGTACTTC. Encoded protein: CASSPTGTGISYEQYF.

The chain is built from TRBV6-5 and TRBJ2-7; the D is unclear. The ends were cut back, 7 bases at V and 3 bases at J, with 16 bases in the middle. This CDR3 contains 14 residues. Germline values: CDR1 MNHEY, CDR2 SVGAGI. The CDR3 DNA reads TGTGCCAGCACATTTTCTACTATCCTCTACGAGCAGTACTTC. It specifies CASTFSTILYEQYF.

The rearrangement joins TRBV10-3 to TRBJ2-3, with 12 positions matching TRBD2. Germline V lookup: CDR1 ENHRY, CDR2 SYGVKD. V was clipped by 4 bases and J by 6 bases; unmatched bases: 2. This CDR3 spans 14 amino acids. CDR3 sequence (DNA): TGTGCCATCAGTGGACTAGCGGGGGAGGATACGCAGTATTTT. Its translation: CAISGLAGEDTQYF.

This clone was counted once. J is TRBJ1-1 and V is TRBV9, with a tentative D call TRBD1 (6 bases). The CDR3 consists of 13 residues. Germline V lookup: CDR1 SGDLS, CDR2 YYNGEE. V shed 2 bases and J shed 5 bases, with 10 bases lying between them. The CDR3 DNA follows: TGTGCCAGCAGCGTCGAACAGGGAACTGAAGCTTTCTTT. Encoded protein: CASSVEQGTEAFF. Full variable domain (remainder filled in from reference TRBV9 and TRBJ1-1): DSGVTQTPKHLITATGQRVTLRCSPRSGDLSVYWYQQSLDQGLQFLIQYYNGEERAKGNILERFSAQQFPDLHSELNLSSLELGDSALYFCASSVEQGTEAFFGQGTRLTVV.

V and J are TRBV5-5 and TRBJ2-7; 10 nucleotides match TRBD2. V shed 2 bases, J shed 3 bases, and the junction held 8 bases outside the gene matches. Germline CDR1 SGHKS, CDR2 YYEKEE (reference sequence). The length of the CDR3 is 16 residues. Here the CDR3 DNA reads TGTGCCAGCAGCTTCCTAGCGGGAGCAGTTAGCTACGAGCAGTACTTC. Its protein product is CASSFLAGAVSYEQYF.